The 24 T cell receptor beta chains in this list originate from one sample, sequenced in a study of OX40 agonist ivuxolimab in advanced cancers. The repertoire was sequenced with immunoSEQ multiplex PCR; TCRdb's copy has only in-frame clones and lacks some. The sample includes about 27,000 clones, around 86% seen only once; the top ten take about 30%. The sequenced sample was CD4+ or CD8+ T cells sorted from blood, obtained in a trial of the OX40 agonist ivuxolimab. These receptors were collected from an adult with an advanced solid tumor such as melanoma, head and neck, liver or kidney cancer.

The CDR3 sequence is CASSQVGNYGYTF. Here the CDR3 DNA reads TGCGCCAGCAGCCAAGTCGGAAACTATGGCTACACCTTC. V usage is TRBV4-1 and J usage is TRBJ1-2; D remains ambiguous. Germline V gene sequence: CDR1 MGHRA, CDR2 YSYEKL. The CDR3 sequence is 13 residues long. V shed 1 base and J shed 2 bases, with 5 bases lying between them.

As DNA, the CDR3 is TGTGCCAGCAGCCCAGGGCAGGGAGTGAACACTGAAGCTTTCTTT. Amino acid sequence: CASSPGQGVNTEAFF. The chain is built from TRBV7-8 and TRBJ1-1; perhaps TRBD1 as D (5 bases). Germline-derived CDR1 and CDR2 are SGHVS and FQNEAQ. Deletions cut 5 bases from V and 0 bases from J, with 13 bases between. CDR3 size: 15 residues.

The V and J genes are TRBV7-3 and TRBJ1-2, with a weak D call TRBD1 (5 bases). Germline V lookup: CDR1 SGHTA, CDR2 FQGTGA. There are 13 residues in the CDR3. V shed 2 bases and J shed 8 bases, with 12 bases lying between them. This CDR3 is CASSLYPGWGYTF. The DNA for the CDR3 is TGTGCCAGCAGCTTATATCCAGGGTGGGGCTACACCTTC.

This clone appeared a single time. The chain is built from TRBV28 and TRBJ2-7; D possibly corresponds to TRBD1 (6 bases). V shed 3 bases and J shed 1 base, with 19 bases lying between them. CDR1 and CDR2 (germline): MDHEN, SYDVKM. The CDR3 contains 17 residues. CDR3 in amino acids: CASSFFPPRDKSYEQYF. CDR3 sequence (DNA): TGTGCCAGCAGTTTCTTCCCCCCCCGGGACAAATCCTACGAGCAGTACTTC.

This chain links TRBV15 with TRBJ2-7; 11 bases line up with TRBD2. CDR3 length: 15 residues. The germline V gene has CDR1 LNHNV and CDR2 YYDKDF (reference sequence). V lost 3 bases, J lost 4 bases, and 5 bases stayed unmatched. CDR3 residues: CATSSRLAGRYEQYF. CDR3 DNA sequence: TGTGCCACCAGCAGTAGACTAGCGGGAAGGTACGAGCAGTACTTC. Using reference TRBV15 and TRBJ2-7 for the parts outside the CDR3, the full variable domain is DAMVIQNPRYQVTQFGKPVTLSCSQTLNHNVMYWYQQKSSQAPKLLFHYYDKDFNNEADTPDNFQSRRPNTSFCFLDIRSPGLGDTAMYLCATSSRLAGRYEQYFGPGTRLTVT.

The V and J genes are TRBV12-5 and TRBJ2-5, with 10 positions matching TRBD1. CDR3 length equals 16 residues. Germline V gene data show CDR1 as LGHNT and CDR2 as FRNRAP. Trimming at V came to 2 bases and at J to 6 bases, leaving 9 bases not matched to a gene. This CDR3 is CASGLRSGTGVQTQYF. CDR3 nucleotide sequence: TGTGCTAGTGGTTTGCGCAGCGGGACAGGGGTACAGACCCAGTACTTC.

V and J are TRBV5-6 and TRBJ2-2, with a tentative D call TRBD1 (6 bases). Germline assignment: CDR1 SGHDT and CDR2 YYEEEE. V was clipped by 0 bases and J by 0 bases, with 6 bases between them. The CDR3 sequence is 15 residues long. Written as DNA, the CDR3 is TGTGCCAGCAGCTTGGCAGGGGCGAACACCGGGGAGCTGTTTTTT. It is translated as CASSLAGANTGELFF. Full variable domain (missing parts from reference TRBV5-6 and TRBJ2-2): DAGVTQSPTHLIKTRGQQVTLRCSPKSGHDTVSWYQQALGQGPQFIFQYYEEEERQRGNFPDRFSGHQFPNYSSELNVNALLLGDSALYLCASSLAGANTGELFFGEGSRLTVL.

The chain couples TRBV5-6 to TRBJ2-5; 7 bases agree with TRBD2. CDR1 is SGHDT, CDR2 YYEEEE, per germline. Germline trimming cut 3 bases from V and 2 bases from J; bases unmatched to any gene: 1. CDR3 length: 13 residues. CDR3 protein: CASSWGGQETQYF. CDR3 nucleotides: TGTGCCAGCAGCTGGGGGGGGCAAGAGACCCAGTACTTC.

The CDR3 reads CATQTEYYGYTF. DNA for the CDR3: TGTGCCACCCAGACAGAATACTATGGCTACACCTTC. The chain has TRBV10-3 and TRBJ1-2; the D gene is possibly TRBD1 (5 bases). The V end lost 10 bases, the J end lost 3 bases, and 12 bases lay between the germline ends. The germline CDR1 and CDR2 sequences are ENHRY and SYGVKD. The CDR3 consists of 12 residues.

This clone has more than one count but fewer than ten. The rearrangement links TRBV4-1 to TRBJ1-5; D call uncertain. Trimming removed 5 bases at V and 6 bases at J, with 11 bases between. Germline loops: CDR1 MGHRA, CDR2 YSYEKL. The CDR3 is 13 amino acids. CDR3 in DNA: TGCGCCAGCAGCACCAACACGGGTCAGCCCCAGCATTTT. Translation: CASSTNTGQPQHF.

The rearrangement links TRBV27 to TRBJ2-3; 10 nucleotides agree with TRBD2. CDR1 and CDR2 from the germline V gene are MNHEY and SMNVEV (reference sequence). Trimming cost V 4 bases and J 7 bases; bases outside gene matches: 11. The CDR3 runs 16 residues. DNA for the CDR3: TGTGCCAGCAGTTCCTTTAGCGGGAGGCGTCTATATACGCAGTATTTT. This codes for CASSSFSGRRLYTQYF.

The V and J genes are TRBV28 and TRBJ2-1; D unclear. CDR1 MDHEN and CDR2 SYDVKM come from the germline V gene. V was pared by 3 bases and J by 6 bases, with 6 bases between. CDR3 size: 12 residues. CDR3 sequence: CASSFAANEQFF. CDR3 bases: TGTGCCAGCAGTTTTGCCGCCAATGAGCAGTTCTTC. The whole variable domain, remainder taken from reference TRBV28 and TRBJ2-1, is DVKVTQSSRYLVKRTGEKVFLECVQDMDHENMFWYRQDPGLGLRLIYFSYDVKMKEKGDIPEGYSVSREKKERFSLILESASTNQTSMYLCASSFAANEQFFGPGTRLTVL.

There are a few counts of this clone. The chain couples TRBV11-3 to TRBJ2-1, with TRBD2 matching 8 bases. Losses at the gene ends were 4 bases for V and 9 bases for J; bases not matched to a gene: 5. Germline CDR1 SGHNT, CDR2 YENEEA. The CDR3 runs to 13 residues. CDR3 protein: CASSSLAGFEQFF. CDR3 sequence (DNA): TGTGCCAGCAGCTCTCTAGCGGGTTTTGAGCAGTTCTTC.

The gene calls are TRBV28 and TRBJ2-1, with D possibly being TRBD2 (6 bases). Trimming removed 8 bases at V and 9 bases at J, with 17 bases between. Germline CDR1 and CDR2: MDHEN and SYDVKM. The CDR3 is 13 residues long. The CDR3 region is CASREASESEQFF. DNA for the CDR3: TGTGCCAGCCGCGAAGCTAGCGAGTCTGAGCAGTTCTTC.

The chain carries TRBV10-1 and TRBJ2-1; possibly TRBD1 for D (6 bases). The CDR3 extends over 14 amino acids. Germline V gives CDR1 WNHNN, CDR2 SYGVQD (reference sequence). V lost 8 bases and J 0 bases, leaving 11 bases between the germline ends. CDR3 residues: CASSTGSSYNEQFF. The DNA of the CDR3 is TGCGCCAGCTCTACAGGGAGCTCCTACAATGAGCAGTTCTTC.

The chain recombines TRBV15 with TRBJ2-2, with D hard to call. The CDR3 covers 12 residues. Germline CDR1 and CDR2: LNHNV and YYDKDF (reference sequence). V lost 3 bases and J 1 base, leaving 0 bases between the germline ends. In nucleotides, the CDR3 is TGTGCCACCAGCAGGAACACCGGGGAGCTGTTTTTT. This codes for CATSRNTGELFF.

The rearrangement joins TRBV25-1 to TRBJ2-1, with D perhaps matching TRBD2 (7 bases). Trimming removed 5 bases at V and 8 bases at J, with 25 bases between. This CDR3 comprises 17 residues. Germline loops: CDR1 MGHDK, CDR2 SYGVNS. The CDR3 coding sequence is TGTGCCAGCAGTTGGTCGAGGGGGGGCCAGGGGCGCCATGAGCAGTTCTTC. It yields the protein CASSWSRGGQGRHEQFF.

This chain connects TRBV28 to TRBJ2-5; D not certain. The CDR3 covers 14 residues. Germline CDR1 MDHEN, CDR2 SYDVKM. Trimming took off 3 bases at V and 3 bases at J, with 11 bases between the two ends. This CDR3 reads CASSFPADEETQYF. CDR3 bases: TGTGCCAGCAGTTTCCCGGCAGACGAAGAGACCCAGTACTTC.

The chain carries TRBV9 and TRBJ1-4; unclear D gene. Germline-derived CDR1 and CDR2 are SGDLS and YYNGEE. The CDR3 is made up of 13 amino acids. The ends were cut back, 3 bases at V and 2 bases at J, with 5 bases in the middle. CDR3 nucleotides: TGTGCCAGCAGCGAACAGACTAATGAAAAACTGTTTTTT. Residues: CASSEQTNEKLFF. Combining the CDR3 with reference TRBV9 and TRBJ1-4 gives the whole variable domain DSGVTQTPKHLITATGQRVTLRCSPRSGDLSVYWYQQSLDQGLQFLIQYYNGEERAKGNILERFSAQQFPDLHSELNLSSLELGDSALYFCASSEQTNEKLFFGSGTQLSVL.

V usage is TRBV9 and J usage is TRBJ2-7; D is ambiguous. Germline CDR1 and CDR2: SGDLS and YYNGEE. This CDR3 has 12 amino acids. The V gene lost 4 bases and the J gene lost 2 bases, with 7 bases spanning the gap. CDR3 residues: CASSPDTYEQYF. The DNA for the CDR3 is TGTGCCAGCAGCCCTGACACCTACGAGCAGTACTTC.

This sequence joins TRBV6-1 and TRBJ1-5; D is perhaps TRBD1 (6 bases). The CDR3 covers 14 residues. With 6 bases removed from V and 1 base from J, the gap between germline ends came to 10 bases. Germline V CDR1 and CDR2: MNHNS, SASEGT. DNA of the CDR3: TGTGCCAGCAGAAACAGGGACAGCAATCAGCCCCAGCATTTT. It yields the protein CASRNRDSNQPQHF.

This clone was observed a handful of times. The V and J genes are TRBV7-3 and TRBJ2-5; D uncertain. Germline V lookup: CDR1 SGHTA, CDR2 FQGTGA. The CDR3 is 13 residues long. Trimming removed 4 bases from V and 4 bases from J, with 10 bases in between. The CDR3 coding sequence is TGTGCCAGCAGCTCCTCCCTCGGAGAGACCCAGTACTTC. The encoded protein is CASSSSLGETQYF.

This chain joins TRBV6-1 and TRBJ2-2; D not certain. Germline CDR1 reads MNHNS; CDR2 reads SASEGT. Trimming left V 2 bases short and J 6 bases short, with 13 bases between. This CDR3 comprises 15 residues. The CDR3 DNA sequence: TGTGCCAGCAGTGAATCAGCGAATTGGGCCGGGGAGCTGTTTTTT. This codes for CASSESANWAGELFF.

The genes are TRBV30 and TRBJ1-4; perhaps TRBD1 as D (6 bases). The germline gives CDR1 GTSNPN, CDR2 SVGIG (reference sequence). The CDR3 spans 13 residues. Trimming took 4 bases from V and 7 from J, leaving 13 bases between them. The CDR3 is CAWTTGISEKLFF. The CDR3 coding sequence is TGTGCCTGGACTACAGGGATTAGTGAAAAACTGTTTTTT. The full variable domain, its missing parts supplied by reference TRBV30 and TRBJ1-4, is SQTIHQWPATLVQPVGSPLSLECTVEGTSNPNLYWYRQAAGRGLQLLFYSVGIGQISSEVPQNLSASRPQDRQFILSSKKLLLSDSGFYLCAWTTGISEKLFFGSGTQLSVL.